The sequence of this T cell receptor beta chain was determined in a study of technical replicates of blood from a handful of donors. CDR3 size: 18 residues. Trimming stripped 1 base from V and 0 bases from J, with 19 bases between. The germline V gene encodes CDR1 SGHDT and CDR2 YYEEEE. TCRdb's table, derived via immunoSEQ multiplex PCR, lists solely in-frame clones and lacks some. The data contain about 83,000 clones, roughly 94% of them singletons. V is TRBV5-6 and J is TRBJ1-1; D gene ambiguous. Sequenced sample: T cells isolated from PBMCs. The sequence was obtained from a human donor in good health. In DNA, the CDR3 is TGTGCCAGCAGCTTGATGGGAGAGGTGGTATCCATGAACACTGAAGCTTTCTTT. As protein: CASSLMGEVVSMNTEAFF.